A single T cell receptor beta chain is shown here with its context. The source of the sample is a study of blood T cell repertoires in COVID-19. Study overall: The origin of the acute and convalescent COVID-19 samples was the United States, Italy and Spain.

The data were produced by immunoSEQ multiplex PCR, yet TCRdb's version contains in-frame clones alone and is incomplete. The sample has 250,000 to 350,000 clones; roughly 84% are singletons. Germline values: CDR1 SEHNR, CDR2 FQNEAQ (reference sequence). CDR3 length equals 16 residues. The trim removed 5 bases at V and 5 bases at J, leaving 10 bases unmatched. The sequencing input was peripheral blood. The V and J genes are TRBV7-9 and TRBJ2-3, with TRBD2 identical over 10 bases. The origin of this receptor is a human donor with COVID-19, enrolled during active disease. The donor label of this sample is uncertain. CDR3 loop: CASSPDGLAGGDTQYF. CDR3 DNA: TGTGCCAGCAGCCCCGATGGTTTAGCGGGAGGAGATACGCAGTATTTT.